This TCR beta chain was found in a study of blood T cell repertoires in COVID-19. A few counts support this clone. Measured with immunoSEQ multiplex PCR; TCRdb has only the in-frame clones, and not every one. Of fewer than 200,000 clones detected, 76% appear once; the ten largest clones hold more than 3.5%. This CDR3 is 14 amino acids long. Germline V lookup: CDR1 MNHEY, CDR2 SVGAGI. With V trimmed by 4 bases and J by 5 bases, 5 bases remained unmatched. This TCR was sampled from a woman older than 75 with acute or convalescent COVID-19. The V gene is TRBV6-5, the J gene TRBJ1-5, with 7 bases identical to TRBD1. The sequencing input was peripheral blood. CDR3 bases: TGTGCCAGCAGTTCTGGACAGGAGTATCAGCCCCAGCATTTT. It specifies CASSSGQEYQPQHF.